This T cell receptor beta chain is drawn from a study of beta chain features in type 1 diabetes. Study-level information: Examination of sorted cells across all samples involved 90 million to 120 million cells.

This clone was observed a single time. Its antigen remains unknown. Expressed TCRB transcripts were sequenced, since all the RNA that had been isolated was reverse transcribed. Clones were sequenced by immunoSEQ multiplex PCR, and TCRdb holds only the in-frame ones, with some missing. The table records some 63,000 clones, around 49% of them present only once. The CDR3 is 16 amino acids. In germline, CDR1 is ENHRY, CDR2 SYGVKD. Trimming stripped 10 bases from V and 0 bases from J, with 22 bases between. A single heparinised draw of approximately 110 mL on average was taken per donor. Broader study findings: Type 1 diabetes patients had moderately but significantly shorter TCRB CDR3s in all four CD4+ subsets.

The clonotype originates from a man aged 25-45 years with type 1 diabetes. The chain links TRBV10-3 to TRBJ2-7; a weak D match, TRBD1 (5 bases). The sequenced sample was central memory CD4+ T cells from blood. CDR3 coding DNA: TGTGCCACCCATCCCAGGGATCTCGTCCTCTCCTACGAGCAGTACTTC. As protein: CATHPRDLVLSYEQYF.